This T cell receptor beta chain was identified in a study of shared clonotypes between healthy human individuals. CD45RO-negative, CCR7-positively selected cells formed the naive CD8 fraction, excluding terminally differentiated effector memory CD45RA+ cells. Those who donated were healthy HIV-negative adults, with no recent acute infections or vaccinations reported. Findings of the study overall: Sorted-subset sequencing was shown by rarefaction to be incomplete despite large depth.

With 2 bases clipped from V and 1 base from J, the junction kept 8 bases outside the gene matches. This CDR3 is built from 16 residues. CDR1 is MNHEY and CDR2 is SMNVEV in the germline V gene (reference sequence). Profiled with immunoSEQ multiplex PCR; TCRdb holds only in-frame clones, not every one. Of approximately 1.9 million clones listed, around 93% are singletons. Concerning this clone itself: Its cognate antigen is unknown.

This receptor was taken from a man between 18 and 35 years old in good health. Some clones in this sample may be carry-over from other donors' samples. The chain carries TRBV27 and TRBJ2-7; TRBD1 agrees at 7 bases. The source material was naive CD8+ T cells from PBMCs. In nucleotides, the CDR3 is TGTGCCAGCAGTTTAGTCGCCAGGGGGTCTTCCTACGAGCAGTACTTC. Its protein product is CASSLVARGSSYEQYF.